This T cell receptor (beta chain) was captured in a study of memory CD4+ T cells and cytomegalovirus serostatus (dated by TCRdb to the late 2010s). Study-wide context: The approximately 35 healthy Belgian adults in the cohort included 9 who were CMV seropositive and around 25 who were CMV seronegative. To replicate a published TCR-based CMV serostatus classifier, the researchers sequenced the CD4+ memory TCRbeta repertoires of a Belgian cohort whose cytomegalovirus serostatus was known. Findings and caveats that apply to the study as a whole: A median bootstrapped AUC of roughly 0.94 with a 95% CI of 0.76-1.00 was achieved on the Belgian cohort by the original-framework classifier. Among the 160 or so previously reported CMV-associated TCRbeta sequences, approximately 67 showed up in the CD4+ memory repertoires, with each one found in between one and five individuals. The results were interpreted as suggesting that the CMV-associated TCR signature is largely present in the CD4+ memory repertoire. For CMV serostatus prediction, a median bootstrapped AUC of approximately 0.95 was reached with the original framework, and a median bootstrapped AUC of approximately 0.92 was reached with a US-trained random forest. Only CD4+CD45RO+ memory cells were sequenced, unlike the original study, which covered naive and memory CD4+ and CD8+ populations.

Genomic DNA was extracted from sorted cells with the Quick-DNA Microprep Kit. Amplification of TCRbeta DNA was done with the immunoSEQ hsTCRbeta kit, following the protocol from the manufacturer. TCRbeta libraries were sequenced on an Illumina MiSeq instrument. Per the authors' processing: Following removal of out-of-frame sequences, 2 million to 2.5 million distinct TCRbeta sequences were retained, with an average of about 63,000 per individual. Each individual was scored by the count of 164 previously reported CMV-associated TCRbeta sequences and the total productive distinct TCRbeta count. A beta-binomial model was reimplemented in Python, and scikit-learn random forests with default parameters were trained on US cohort data. Classifier performance on the Belgian cohort was summarized as median AUC with percentile confidence intervals calculated over 10,000 bootstrap iterations. TCRdb holds this immuneACCESS table with in-frame rearrangements only. Some clones are missing; in checked studies, unresolved V genes explain under half, and the rest has no known cause. The V and J calls and clone size are taken from that table; D and trimming were inferred from the DNA. Across this sample there are tens of thousands of clones, with under 80% seen only once. Clones ranked in the top ten supply approximately 0.61% of the sample.

In the germline V gene (reference sequence), CDR1 corresponds to GTSNPN and CDR2 to SVGIG. The CDR3 covers 16 residues, taking in both the cysteine and the phenylalanine. Just the 48-base CDR3 DNA is kept, in frame starting at base 1. V trim: 3 bases; J trim: 10 bases; unmatched bases: 13. Single viable CD3+CD4+CD8-CD45RO+ cells were sorted as memory CD4+ T cells on a FACSAria II. CMV serostatus was assessed using a Roche Elecsys assay, by which serum IgG against CMV pp150, pp28, p38 and p52 was detected. After the samples were thawed, total CD4+ T cells were enriched through positive selection using CD4 magnetic microbeads. The samples came from a different study that was designed specifically to examine the CD4+ T cell memory repertoire. Peripheral blood mononuclear cells were isolated and cryopreserved according to standard operating procedures, and serum was stored at -80 degrees C. The staining used CD3-PerCP (BW264/56), CD4-APC (RPA-T4), CD45RO-PE (UCHT1) and CD8-Pacific Orange (3B5) antibodies, and Sytox blue was used to exclude non-viable cells.

On this clone: Its binding antigen is unknown. It has no much larger one-base neighbor in the sample; base qualities were not kept.

The chain is assembled from TRBV30 and TRBJ1-6; 9 nucleotides in the junction match TRBD1. The clonotype originates from an adult in good health and CMV-seronegative. Sequencing used memory CD4+ T cells from blood. The CDR3 protein: CAWSPGWDRVQSPLHF. The nucleotides are TGTGCCTGGAGCCCGGGCTGGGACAGGGTACAGTCACCCCTCCACTTT.